The T cell receptor beta chain described here comes from a study of T cell changes during pregnancy in multiple sclerosis. The data were produced by immunoSEQ multiplex PCR, yet TCRdb's version contains in-frame clones alone and is incomplete. The sample lists some 42,000 clones; about 92% were seen once. Germline-derived CDR1 and CDR2 are SGHRS and YFSETQ. V trimming: 2 bases; J trimming: 3 bases; junction bases outside the gene matches: 3. The CDR3 is 15 amino acids. The starting material was CD4+ T cells from peripheral blood mononuclear cells, obtained in the third trimester of pregnancy. This clonotype was obtained from a female donor with multiple sclerosis, enrolled in a pregnancy study. The chain uses TRBV5-1 and TRBJ1-2; 11 bases are shared with TRBD1. The CDR3: CASSLLDRGHYGYTF. In DNA form, the CDR3 reads TGCGCCAGCAGCTTACTGGACAGGGGGCACTATGGCTACACCTTC.